Each of the 13 T cell receptor beta chains below was sequenced from the same sample in a study of blood T cell repertoires in COVID-19. The data were produced by immunoSEQ multiplex PCR, yet TCRdb's version contains in-frame clones alone and is incomplete. Found here are tens of thousands of clones, more than 75% of them singletons; the top ten hold about 3.9%. Sequencing was performed on peripheral blood. The receptors were sampled from a human donor in a cohort sampled during active COVID-19.

The chain uses TRBV11-2 and TRBJ1-6; perhaps TRBD1 as D (6 bases). CDR1 SGHAT and CDR2 FQNNGV come from the germline V gene. CDR3 length: 16 residues. Trimming pared 5 bases from V and 7 bases from J, leaving 18 bases between. The DNA for the CDR3 is TGTGCCAGCAGCCCGGGGAGGGGCAGGGGAAATTCACCCCTCCACTTT. Translated, it gives CASSPGRGRGNSPLHF. Supplemented by reference TRBV11-2 and TRBJ1-6, the full variable domain reads EAGVAQSPRYKIIEKRQSVAFWCNPISGHATLYWYQQILGQGPKLLIQFQNNGVVDDSQLPKDRFSAERLKGVDSTLKIQPAKLEDSAVYLCASSPGRGRGNSPLHFGNGTRLTVT.

This chain joins TRBV5-6 and TRBJ1-5; 8 nucleotides align to TRBD1. CDR1 and CDR2 (germline): SGHDT, YYEEEE. The CDR3 covers 15 residues. Trimming removed 4 bases from V and 2 bases from J; junction bases left unmatched: 5. In DNA form, the CDR3 reads TGTGCCAGCAGCGCTAGGACAGGGCGCAATCAGCCCCAGCATTTT. This gives the protein CASSARTGRNQPQHF.

The chain joins TRBV20-1 to TRBJ2-7; TRBD2 agrees at 12 bases. CDR1 is DFQATT and CDR2 is SNEGSKA in the germline V gene (reference sequence). The CDR3 extends over 17 amino acids. V gave up 3 bases and J gave up 0 bases; unmatched junction bases: 9. DNA of the CDR3: TGCAGTGCTAGTGGGCTAGCGGGAGGGTTTAGCTCCTACGAGCAGTACTTC. Protein sequence: CSASGLAGGFSSYEQYF.

The V call is TRBV4-3, the J call TRBJ2-2, with a tentative D call TRBD1 (5 bases). Germline CDR1 reads LGHNA; CDR2 reads YSLEER. This CDR3 is 17 amino acids long. V lost 0 bases and J lost 0, with 11 bases in between. CDR3 nucleotides: TGCGCCAGCAGCCAAGATAGGTGGACACCGAACACCGGGGAGCTGTTTTTT. Amino acids: CASSQDRWTPNTGELFF.

The chain couples TRBV18 to TRBJ2-3, with D possibly being TRBD2 (6 bases). The CDR3 contains 15 residues. V was clipped by 2 bases and J by 2 bases, with 11 bases between them. Germline CDR1 KGHSH, CDR2 LQKENI. CDR3 region: CASSPLGGPTDTQYF. The CDR3 nucleotides read TGTGCCAGCTCACCATTGGGGGGTCCCACAGATACGCAGTATTTT.

The CDR3 region has the DNA TGTGCCAGCAGCCCCCTCGGAACGGGTGAAAAACTGTTTTTT. Translation gives CASSPLGTGEKLFF. The chain recombines TRBV27 with TRBJ1-4; D ambiguous. The germline CDR1 and CDR2 sequences are MNHEY and SMNVEV (reference sequence). This CDR3 has 14 amino acids. V was trimmed by 6 bases and J by 7 bases, leaving 15 bases between them.

This chain uses TRBV10-3 with TRBJ2-3; TRBD2 matches 7 bases. This CDR3 has 16 residues. The germline CDR1 and CDR2 sequences are ENHRY and SYGVKD. Unmatched junction bases numbered 12, after V lost 6 bases and J lost 3 bases. In DNA, the CDR3 is TGTGCCATCAGCCCGTTCTCGGGGGGAGGAACAGATACGCAGTATTTT. This encodes CAISPFSGGGTDTQYF.

This chain links TRBV29-1 with TRBJ1-1; D ambiguous. This CDR3 is 15 amino acids long. Germline V lookup: CDR1 SQVTM, CDR2 ANQGSEA. Trimming cost V 8 bases and J 1 base, with 20 bases left between them. Here the CDR3 reads CSTFRNIRQNTEAFF. CDR3 sequence (DNA): TGCAGCACTTTTAGGAACATACGACAGAACACTGAAGCTTTCTTT.

The chain links TRBV25-1 to TRBJ2-3, with D unclear. Trimming cost V 2 bases and J 3 bases, with 9 bases left between them. CDR1 and CDR2 (germline): MGHDK, SYGVNS. CDR3 size: 14 residues. CDR3 coding DNA: TGTGCCAGCAGTGAACCAGGTTCGACAGATACGCAGTATTTT. This encodes CASSEPGSTDTQYF.

This chain joins TRBV18 and TRBJ1-1; 7 bases match TRBD1. The CDR3 length is 13 residues. Germline lookup yields CDR1 KGHSH and CDR2 LQKENI. J was trimmed by 1 base and V by 6 bases; bases with no gene match: 2. The CDR3 DNA is TGTGCCAGCTCCGGACAGGCGAACACTGAAGCTTTCTTT. As protein: CASSGQANTEAFF.

V and J are TRBV6-2 or TRBV6-3 and TRBJ1-1; D gene uncertain. Trimming removed 6 bases from V and 4 bases from J, with 18 bases in between. The CDR3 spans 15 residues. Germline CDR1 is MNHEY and CDR2 is SVGEGT. CDR3 in amino acids: CASSSDRVFGTEAFF. CDR3 nucleotide sequence: TGTGCCAGCAGCTCGGATCGGGTATTTGGCACTGAAGCTTTCTTT.

CDR3 sequence (DNA): TGTGCCAGCAGTCCTACAGGGGTTCAGCCCCAGCATTTT. Its translation: CASSPTGVQPQHF. This chain joins TRBV12-3 or TRBV12-4 and TRBJ1-5; 7 bases are a match to TRBD1. Trimming cost V 5 bases and J 6 bases; bases outside gene matches: 4. The CDR3 contains 13 residues.

The CDR3 is CASISLPGQMNTEAFF. As DNA, the CDR3 is TGTGCCAGTATTTCCCTTCCGGGACAGATGAACACTGAAGCTTTCTTT. The chain carries TRBV19 and TRBJ1-1, with 7 bases fitting TRBD1. This CDR3 comprises 16 residues. The J segment lost 0 bases and the V segment lost 7 bases, leaving 11 bases of the junction unmatched. In germline, CDR1 is LNHDA, CDR2 SQIVND (reference sequence).